These 13 T cell receptor beta chains share one sample of origin, sequenced in a study of cytomegalovirus exposure and HLA in healthy donors. The PCR used 60 Vbeta and 13 Jbeta primers. TCRdb's table, derived via immunoSEQ multiplex PCR, lists solely in-frame clones and lacks some. The sample lists roughly 180,000 clones, around 75% seen once, with around 2.6% in the top ten. The sample comprised PBMCs. The receptor source for this set is a female donor in good health and CMV-seronegative.

This chain joins TRBV11-2 and TRBJ2-7, with D perhaps matching TRBD1 (6 bases). With 8 bases removed from V and 6 bases from J, the gap between germline ends came to 20 bases. Germline V gene data show CDR1 as SGHAT and CDR2 as FQNNGV. This CDR3 is 14 amino acids long. CDR3 protein: CASGPLQGRSEQYF. The CDR3, as DNA: TGTGCCAGCGGTCCCTTACAGGGTCGCAGCGAGCAGTACTTC.

A note on this clone: Other nucleotide sequences in the sample specify the same CDR3. The chain joins TRBV28 to TRBJ1-5; TRBD1 matches at 7 bases. The CDR3 totals 14 residues. J lost 4 bases, V lost 6 bases, and 6 bases had no gene match. Germline lookup yields CDR1 MDHEN and CDR2 SYDVKM. The CDR3 DNA sequence: TGTGCCAGCAGCCCGACGACAGGGAATCAGCCCCAGCATTTT. This codes for CASSPTTGNQPQHF.

The rearrangement uses TRBV7-9 and TRBJ2-5, with TRBD1 matching over 7 bases. The CDR3 loop spans 15 amino acids. Per germline, CDR1 SEHNR and CDR2 FQNEAQ (reference sequence). J gave up 4 bases and V 5 bases, and 10 bases lay outside the gene matches. CDR3 nucleotides: TGTGCCAGCAGCCCCAAGGGGGCGCCGGGAGAGACCCAGTACTTC. Protein: CASSPKGAPGETQYF.

This chain uses TRBV30 with TRBJ2-2, with a weak D call TRBD1 (5 bases). The V gene lost 2 bases and the J gene lost 5 bases, with 15 bases spanning the gap. This CDR3 spans 15 amino acids. Germline CDR1 and CDR2: GTSNPN and SVGIG (reference sequence). As DNA, the CDR3 is TGTGCCTGGAGTATACCCAGGGTTAGGACCGGGGAGCTGTTTTTT. It codes for CAWSIPRVRTGELFF. Filled out from reference TRBV30 and TRBJ2-2, the complete variable domain reads SQTIHQWPATLVQPVGSPLSLECTVEGTSNPNLYWYRQAAGRGLQLLFYSVGIGQISSEVPQNLSASRPQDRQFILSSKKLLLSDSGFYLCAWSIPRVRTGELFFGEGSRLTVL.

The chain is built from TRBV30 and TRBJ2-7, with 9 bases lining up with TRBD1. Germline trimming cut 5 bases from V and 5 bases from J; bases unmatched to any gene: 10. The CDR3 covers 14 residues. CDR1 is GTSNPN and CDR2 is SVGIG in the germline V gene (reference sequence). The CDR3 DNA is TGTGCCTGGGGTACCGGGACAGGGCTCCACGAGCAGTACTTC. Its translation: CAWGTGTGLHEQYF.

Comments on this clone: The germline gene is not matched at one end of the junction; a read error may be the cause. The chain carries TRBV28 and TRBJ1-4; 11 nucleotides align to TRBD1. CDR3 length equals 15 residues. CDR1 is MDHEN and CDR2 is SYDVKM in the germline V gene. CDR3 residues: CASRLYGTGGEKLFF. The CDR3 nucleotides read TGTGCCAGCAGGTTATACGGGACAGGGGGTGAAAAACTGTTTTTT.

The chain employs TRBV7-9 and TRBJ1-1, with D tentatively TRBD1 (5 bases). The CDR3 runs 11 residues. CDR1 is SEHNR and CDR2 is FQNEAQ in the germline V gene (reference sequence). DNA for the CDR3: TGTTCCTCTAGGGGCAACACTGAAGCTTTCTTT. Its translation is CSSRGNTEAFF. The variable domain in full, completed from reference TRBV7-9 and TRBJ1-1, reads DTGVSQNPRHKITKRGQNVTFRCDPISEHNRLYWYRQTLGQGPEFLTYFQNEAQLEKSRLLSDRFSAERPKGSFSTLEIQRTEQGDSAMYLCSSRGNTEAFFGQGTRLTVV.

The J gene is TRBJ2-1, the V gene TRBV5-4; no clear D gene. Looked up from germline, CDR1 is SGHNT and CDR2 is YYREEE (reference sequence). V was trimmed by 0 bases and J by 5 bases, leaving 9 bases between them. The CDR3 is 14 amino acids. The CDR3 DNA reads as TGTGCCAGCAGCTTGGTGGCTTCGCACAATGAGCAGTTCTTC. This encodes CASSLVASHNEQFF.

This clone was seen just once. The chain is built from TRBV9 and TRBJ2-3; 9 bases agree with TRBD1. The germline CDR1 and CDR2 sequences are SGDLS and YYNGEE. Germline trimming cut 4 bases from V and 5 bases from J; bases unmatched to any gene: 8. The CDR3 consists of 15 residues. CDR3 amino acids: CASSFRDRDLDTQYF. The CDR3 DNA reads TGTGCCAGCAGCTTCCGGGACAGGGACTTAGATACGCAGTATTTT.

This clone was seen only once. The V call is TRBV28, the J call TRBJ2-1; D gene unclear. Trimming left V 6 bases short and J 8 bases short, with 11 bases between. CDR3 length: 12 residues. The germline CDR1 and CDR2 sequences are MDHEN and SYDVKM. DNA of the CDR3: TGTGCCAGCAGCCTAGTTAGGTATGAGCAGTTCTTC. It translates to CASSLVRYEQFF.

This clone was picked up one time. The chain combines TRBV11-2 with TRBJ2-7; a weak D match, TRBD1 (6 bases). The V gene lost 3 bases and the J gene lost 3 bases, with 12 bases spanning the gap. Germline values: CDR1 SGHAT, CDR2 FQNNGV. The CDR3 spans 14 residues. The CDR3 loop reads CASSFGTPIYEQYF. CDR3 bases: TGTGCCAGCAGCTTCGGGACACCAATCTACGAGCAGTACTTC. The full variable domain, its missing parts supplied by reference TRBV11-2 and TRBJ2-7, is EAGVAQSPRYKIIEKRQSVAFWCNPISGHATLYWYQQILGQGPKLLIQFQNNGVVDDSQLPKDRFSAERLKGVDSTLKIQPAKLEDSAVYLCASSFGTPIYEQYFGPGTRLTVT.

The chain joins TRBV9 to TRBJ2-5, with TRBD2 as a possible D gene (7 bases). The CDR3 runs to 14 residues. CDR1 and CDR2 (germline): SGDLS, YYNGEE. Trimming pared 3 bases from V and 5 bases from J, leaving 14 bases between. CDR3 sequence reads: CASSAQGGGETQYF. Here the CDR3 DNA reads TGTGCCAGCAGCGCACAGGGAGGGGGGGAGACCCAGTACTTC.

The chain recombines TRBV27 with TRBJ2-1; D ambiguous. Per germline, CDR1 MNHEY and CDR2 SMNVEV (reference sequence). Trimming took 3 bases from V and 8 from J, leaving 5 bases between them. The CDR3 spans 11 residues. The CDR3 sequence is CASSFFDEQFF. CDR3 nucleotides: TGTGCCAGCAGTTTTTTCGATGAGCAGTTCTTC.